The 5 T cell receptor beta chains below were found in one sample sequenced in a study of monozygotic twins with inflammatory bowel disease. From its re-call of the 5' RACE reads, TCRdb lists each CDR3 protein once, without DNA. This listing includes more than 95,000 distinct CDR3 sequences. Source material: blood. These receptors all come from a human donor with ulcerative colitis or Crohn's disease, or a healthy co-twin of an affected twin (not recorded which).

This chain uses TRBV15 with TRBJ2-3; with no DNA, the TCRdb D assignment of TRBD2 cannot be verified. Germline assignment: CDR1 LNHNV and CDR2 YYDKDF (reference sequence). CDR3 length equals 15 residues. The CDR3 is CATSRDGGGPDTQYF.

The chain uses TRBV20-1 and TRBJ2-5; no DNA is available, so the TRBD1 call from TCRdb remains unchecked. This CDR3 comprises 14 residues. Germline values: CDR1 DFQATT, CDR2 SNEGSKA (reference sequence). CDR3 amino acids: CSARELGGQETQYF.

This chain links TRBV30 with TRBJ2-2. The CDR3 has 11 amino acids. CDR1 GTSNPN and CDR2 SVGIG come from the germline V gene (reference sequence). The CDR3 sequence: CAWSVPGELFF.

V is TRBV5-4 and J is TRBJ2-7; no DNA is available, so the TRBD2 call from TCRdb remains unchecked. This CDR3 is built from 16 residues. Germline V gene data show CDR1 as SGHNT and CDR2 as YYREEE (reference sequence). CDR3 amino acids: CASSPTLTAAGYEQYF. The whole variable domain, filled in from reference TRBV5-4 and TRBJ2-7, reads ETGVTQSPTHLIKTRGQQVTLRCSSQSGHNTVSWYQQALGQGPQFIFQYYREEENGRGNFPPRFSGLQFPNYSSELNVNALELDDSALYLCASSPTLTAAGYEQYFGPGTRLTVT.

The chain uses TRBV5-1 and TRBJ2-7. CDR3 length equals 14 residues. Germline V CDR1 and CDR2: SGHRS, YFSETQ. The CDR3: CASTNPTSTYEQYF.